Listed below are T cell receptor beta chains from one sample, sequenced in a study of neoadjuvant anti-PD-1 for oral cavity cancer. Data came from immunoSEQ multiplex PCR; TCRdb stores just in-frame clones and leaves some out. The sample has 9,000 to 10,000 clones, 60% to 65% seen once. The sample in question was PBMCs, obtained after nivolumab (anti-PD-1) treatment. The receptors shown here come from a person aged 40-85 years with oral cavity squamous cell carcinoma. The CDR3 runs from the conserved cysteine through the conserved F or W. The D gene is left open where the match is weak. Clone size is not always given. Where it is, it says once, few, many or a class for expanded clones.

>TRBV5-1|NA|TRBJ2-1|NA
CASSSSFSGASYNEQFF
TGCGCCAGCAGCTCATCCTTTAGCGGAGCCTCCTACAATGAGCAGTTCTTC
>TRBV5-8|NA|TRBJ2-3|NA
CASSFAKTQYF
TGTGCCAGCAGCTTCGCGAAGACGCAGTATTTT
>TRBV5-1|NA|TRBJ2-7|TRBD1
CASSFGQGKRTYEQYF
TGCGCCAGCAGTTTTGGACAGGGAAAAAGAACTTACGAGCAGTACTTC
>TRBV7-6|once|TRBJ1-2|NA
CASSPERANYGYTF
TGTGCCAGCAGCCCGGAGAGGGCGAACTATGGCTACACCTTC
>TRBV6-1|NA|TRBJ2-5|NA
CASHSRIYQETQYF
TGTGCCAGCCATTCCAGGATATATCAAGAGACCCAGTACTTC
>TRBV5-1|once|TRBJ1-2|TRBD1
CASSPDRGQSGYTF
TGCGCCAGCAGCCCAGACAGGGGGCAAAGTGGCTACACCTTC
>TRBV7-9|few|TRBJ1-5|TRBD1
CASSPGTGVQPQHF
TGTGCCAGCAGCCCCGGGACAGGTGTTCAGCCCCAGCATTTT
>TRBV11-2|NA|TRBJ1-3|NA
CASSLTGNTIYF
TGTGCCAGCAGCTTAACGGGAAACACCATATATTTT
>TRBV5-4|NA|TRBJ1-4|NA
CASSLGGGNNEKLFF
TGTGCCAGCAGCTTGGGGGGGGGCAATAATGAAAAACTGTTTTTT
>TRBV11-2|once|TRBJ2-7|NA
CASSAYKFGKTYEQYF
TGTGCCAGCAGCGCGTACAAGTTTGGCAAAACCTACGAGCAGTACTTC
>TRBV7-3|NA|TRBJ2-1|TRBD2
CASSLTGSGAVNEQFF
TGTGCCAGCAGCTTAACGGGGAGCGGGGCCGTTAATGAGCAGTTCTTC
>TRBV5-8|NA|TRBJ2-2|NA
CASSFGGIPANTGELFF
TGTGCCAGCAGCTTTGGGGGTATCCCCGCGAACACCGGGGAGCTGTTTTTT
>TRBV2|few|TRBJ1-6|NA
CASSDDRSNSPLHF
TGTGCCAGCAGTGACGACAGGAGTAATTCACCCCTCCACTTT
>TRBV5-6|NA|TRBJ2-2|NA
CASSWGRRGHPGELFF
TGTGCCAGCAGCTGGGGAAGGAGGGGGCATCCCGGGGAGCTGTTTTTT
>TRBV11-2|few|TRBJ1-2|TRBD1
CASSSGTGDSYGYTF
TGTGCCAGCAGCTCAGGGACAGGAGACTCCTATGGCTACACCTTC
>TRBV11-2|NA|TRBJ2-1|NA
CASSLGARQGSNEQFF
TGTGCCAGCAGCCTAGGGGCCCGCCAGGGAAGCAATGAGCAGTTCTTC
>TRBV2|few|TRBJ2-5|NA
CASSGDYGETQYF
TGTGCCAGCAGTGGAGACTATGGAGAGACCCAGTACTTC
>TRBV25-1|NA|TRBJ1-5|NA
CASSGQNNQPQHF
TGTGCCAGCAGTGGACAGAACAATCAGCCCCAGCATTTT
>TRBV14|NA|TRBJ1-2|NA
CASSQGARYGYTF
TGTGCCAGCAGCCAAGGAGCCCGCTATGGCTACACCTTC
>TRBV29-1|NA|TRBJ2-1|NA
CSVEGPGDEQFF
TGCAGCGTTGAGGGGCCCGGGGATGAGCAGTTCTTC
>TRBV9|NA|TRBJ2-2|NA
CASSVDLGTGELFF
TGTGCCAGCAGCGTAGACCTGGGGACCGGGGAGCTGTTTTTT
>TRBV29-1|NA|TRBJ1-5|NA
CSVGQGSNQPQHF
TGCAGCGTTGGGCAGGGGAGCAATCAGCCCCAGCATTTT